This T cell receptor (beta chain) was profiled in a study of T cell responses to AZD1222 COVID-19 vaccine. The wider study: Analyses pooled second doses at about 4 or about 12 weeks. Study observations and caveats: Donors were chiefly white British, with a greater number of females, and clonal diversity was perhaps underestimated. Baseline antibody screening turned up just a handful of seropositive AZD1222 recipients.

Clones were sequenced by immunoSEQ multiplex PCR, and TCRdb holds only the in-frame ones, with some missing. The table lists 150,000 or so clones, 92% of them singletons, with about 2.1% in the top ten. Trimming removed 5 bases at V and 2 bases at J, with 13 bases between. The germline CDR1 and CDR2 sequences are KGHSH and LQKENI. The CDR3 loop spans 14 amino acids. Remarks on this clone: Its target is unknown.

The sample in question was peripheral blood, obtained on day 0 of AZD1222 vaccination. The chain couples TRBV18 to TRBJ2-7; the D gene is possibly TRBD2 (6 bases). This receptor was identified in an adult in good health. In DNA form, the CDR3 reads TGTGCCAGCTCAGAACGGGAGTTAACCTACGAGCAGTACTTC. This codes for CASSERELTYEQYF.